These 20 T cell receptor beta chains were all obtained from the same sample, sequenced in a study of blood T cell repertoires in COVID-19. Using immunoSEQ multiplex PCR, the repertoire was profiled, and TCRdb retains in-frame clones only, with some absent. The table has roughly 300,000 clones, more than 75% seen once. Sample: peripheral blood. The receptors shown here come from a woman in her 50s who had recovered from COVID-19.

The V and J genes are TRBV9 and TRBJ2-7; 11 nucleotides align to TRBD2. V lost 3 bases and J lost 6; bases outside the gene matches: 14. Per germline, CDR1 SGDLS and CDR2 YYNGEE. The CDR3 runs to 17 residues. As DNA, the CDR3 is TGTGCCAGCAGCGCTCGAGGGGGATTAGCGGGAGGGTCCGAGCAGTACTTC. This sequence encodes CASSARGGLAGGSEQYF.

The chain couples TRBV19 to TRBJ2-5; 9 nucleotides line up with TRBD1. CDR1 and CDR2 from the germline V gene are LNHDA and SQIVND (reference sequence). This CDR3 comprises 14 residues. The J segment lost 6 bases and the V segment lost 6 bases, leaving 8 bases of the junction unmatched. The CDR3 protein is CASSVTGGSKTQYF. The CDR3, as DNA: TGTGCCAGTAGCGTAACAGGGGGCTCGAAGACCCAGTACTTC. Drawing the rest from reference TRBV19 and TRBJ2-5, the complete variable domain is DGGITQSPKYLFRKEGQNVTLSCEQNLNHDAMYWYRQDPGQGLRLIYYSQIVNDFQKGDIAEGYSVSREKKESFPLTVTSAQKNPTAFYLCASSVTGGSKTQYFGPGTRLLVL.

This sequence joins TRBV4-3 and TRBJ2-3; D is uncertain. This CDR3 is 14 amino acids long. The V gene lost 1 base and the J gene lost 4 bases, with 9 bases spanning the gap. Germline loops: CDR1 LGHNA, CDR2 YSLEER. CDR3 in amino acids: CASSQAGTPDTQYF. The CDR3, as DNA: TGCGCCAGCAGCCAAGCGGGTACCCCAGATACGCAGTATTTT.

V gene TRBV11-2 combines with J gene TRBJ2-1, with D possibly matching TRBD2 (5 bases). Germline CDR1 is SGHAT and CDR2 is FQNNGV. This CDR3 has 14 amino acids. The germline V and J ends were trimmed by 0 bases and 9 bases, with 12 bases remaining between them. Written as DNA, the CDR3 is TGTGCCAGCAGCTTAGAACCCGGGATAAGTGAGCAGTTCTTC. The encoded protein is CASSLEPGISEQFF.

J is TRBJ1-3 and V is TRBV3-1 (or the pseudogene TRBV3-2), with 8 positions matching TRBD1. This CDR3 spans 14 amino acids. The V segment lost 3 bases and the J segment 4 bases; nucleotides outside the gene matches: 2. Looked up from germline, CDR1 is LGHDT and CDR2 is YNNKEL (reference sequence). The CDR3 loop is CASSQTGEGNTIYF. The DNA for the CDR3 is TGTGCCAGCAGCCAGACAGGGGAAGGAAACACCATATATTTT.

This clone has only a few counts. The chain is built from TRBV19 and TRBJ1-4, with 7 positions matching TRBD1. Trimming cost V 7 bases and J 8 bases; bases outside gene matches: 7. The CDR3 has 13 residues. Germline CDR1 and CDR2: LNHDA and SQIVND (reference sequence). CDR3 nucleotides: TGTGCCAGTACGACAGGGTTTCGAGAAAAACTGTTTTTT. It is translated as CASTTGFREKLFF.

This clone was observed a single time. J is TRBJ2-1 and V is TRBV11-3; 8 bases align to TRBD1. Germline CDR1 is SGHNT and CDR2 is YENEEA. The junction had 2 bases not matched to a gene; V was cut back by 4 bases and J by 9 bases. CDR3 length: 12 residues. The DNA of the CDR3 is TGTGCCAGCAGCTCACAGGGGGGTGAGCAGTTCTTC. Amino acid sequence: CASSSQGGEQFF.

V gene TRBV6-5 combines with J gene TRBJ2-5, with 9 bases aligning to TRBD1. Unmatched junction bases numbered 9, after V lost 6 bases and J lost 7 bases. Germline values: CDR1 MNHEY, CDR2 SVGAGI. This CDR3 contains 14 residues. CDR3: CASRTGGGDVTQYF. The CDR3 coding sequence is TGTGCCAGCAGAACAGGGGGCGGTGACGTGACCCAGTACTTC.

The rearrangement joins TRBV28 to TRBJ2-1; maybe TRBD1 (7 bases). V was shortened by 1 base and J by 7 bases, with 8 bases between the two germline ends. CDR3 length equals 13 residues. The germline V gene encodes CDR1 MDHEN and CDR2 SYDVKM. The CDR3 bases are TGTGCCAGCAGTTTATCAGGGGGGAATGAGCAGTTCTTC. As protein: CASSLSGGNEQFF.

This clone was recorded only once. This chain connects TRBV10-3 to TRBJ1-2; tentative D call: TRBD1 (5 bases). CDR1 is ENHRY, CDR2 SYGVKD, per germline. The CDR3 consists of 14 residues. Trimming left V 10 bases short and J 6 bases short, with 21 bases between. The DNA of the CDR3 is TGTGCCACAACGGAGGGGCCAGACGTGGATGGCTACACCTTC. Its translation: CATTEGPDVDGYTF.

This clone has only a few counts. This chain connects TRBV27 to TRBJ2-2, with TRBD1 identical over 7 bases. This CDR3 comprises 16 residues. V shed 7 bases and J 6 bases; nucleotides not matched to a gene: 14. CDR1 and CDR2 (germline): MNHEY, SMNVEV (reference sequence). The DNA of the CDR3 is TGTGCCAGCACTCTCAGACAGGGTGGATACCCCGGGGAGCTGTTTTTT. This gives the protein CASTLRQGGYPGELFF.

Regarding this clone: Other DNA sequences in the sample encode the same CDR3. The chain carries TRBV30 and TRBJ2-1, with 7 nucleotides matching TRBD2. J was trimmed by 3 bases and V by 4 bases; bases with no gene match: 0. From germline, CDR1 is GTSNPN and CDR2 SVGIG (reference sequence). This CDR3 comprises 12 residues. This CDR3 reads CAWTSGYNEQFF. The CDR3 region has the DNA TGTGCCTGGACTAGCGGCTACAATGAGCAGTTCTTC.

This chain links TRBV6-2 or TRBV6-3 with TRBJ2-5; the match to TRBD2 covers 7 bases. CDR3 size: 17 residues. J lost 3 bases, V lost 5 bases, and 15 bases had no gene match. Looked up from germline, CDR1 is MNHEY and CDR2 is SVGEGT. The CDR3 spells CASSGARRGYQEETQYF. For the CDR3, the DNA is TGTGCCAGCAGTGGCGCCCGGCGGGGGTACCAAGAAGAGACCCAGTACTTC.

Only one count was recorded for this clone. This chain links TRBV5-1 with TRBJ2-2; D is ambiguous. Germline CDR1 SGHRS, CDR2 YFSETQ. CDR3 length equals 14 residues. Trimming removed 5 bases from V and 0 bases from J, with 8 bases in between. CDR3 amino acids: CASRPVANTGELFF. Here the CDR3 DNA reads TGCGCCAGCAGGCCGGTGGCGAACACCGGGGAGCTGTTTTTT.

The chain has TRBV28 and TRBJ1-3; D uncertain. V dropped 3 bases and J dropped 8 bases, with 2 bases sitting between them. CDR1 and CDR2 (germline): MDHEN, SYDVKM. The CDR3 covers 10 residues. CDR3 region: CASSFDTIYF. The CDR3 DNA is TGTGCCAGCAGTTTCGACACCATATATTTT.

The chain has TRBV5-6 and TRBJ2-3, with 10 bases matching TRBD2. Germline lookup yields CDR1 SGHDT and CDR2 YYEEEE. V lost 7 bases and J lost 5; bases outside the gene matches: 7. This CDR3 contains 14 residues. CDR3 sequence: CASLAGAQVDTQYF. As DNA, the CDR3 is TGTGCCAGCCTAGCGGGAGCCCAGGTAGATACGCAGTATTTT. Looking up the rest from reference TRBV5-6 and TRBJ2-3 gives the full variable domain: DAGVTQSPTHLIKTRGQQVTLRCSPKSGHDTVSWYQQALGQGPQFIFQYYEEEERQRGNFPDRFSGHQFPNYSSELNVNALLLGDSALYLCASLAGAQVDTQYFGPGTRLTVL.

The chain links TRBV4-1 to TRBJ2-2; D unclear. The CDR3 covers 15 residues. CDR1 MGHRA and CDR2 YSYEKL come from the germline V gene. The ends were cut back, 0 bases at V and 6 bases at J, with 11 bases in the middle. The CDR3 loop reads CASSQEPTGPGELFF. The CDR3 DNA follows: TGCGCCAGCAGCCAAGAGCCCACGGGTCCCGGGGAGCTGTTTTTT.

The J gene is TRBJ2-2, the V gene TRBV27; D is ambiguous. CDR1 MNHEY and CDR2 SMNVEV come from the germline V gene (reference sequence). There are 13 residues in the CDR3. Trimming took 2 bases from V and 5 from J, leaving 6 bases between them. The CDR3 region has the DNA TGTGCCAGCAGTTTAGCGGAAACCGGGGAGCTGTTTTTT. Translated: CASSLAETGELFF.

The V gene is TRBV28, the J gene TRBJ2-3; 11 bases are a match to TRBD2. The germline V gene has CDR1 MDHEN and CDR2 SYDVKM. The CDR3 has 16 residues. V trimming: 6 bases; J trimming: 2 bases; junction bases outside the gene matches: 7. The CDR3 protein is CASSPIAGGTTDTQYF. Written as DNA, the CDR3 is TGTGCCAGCAGCCCCATAGCGGGAGGGACCACAGATACGCAGTATTTT.

The chain carries TRBV10-3 and TRBJ2-2; D uncertain. V was pared by 7 bases and J by 1 base, with 10 bases between. CDR3 length: 14 residues. Per the germline V gene, CDR1 is ENHRY and CDR2 is SYGVKD. CDR3 protein: CAIKNDWNTGELFF. DNA for the CDR3: TGTGCCATCAAGAATGACTGGAACACCGGGGAGCTGTTTTTT.